The 16 T cell receptor beta chains in this list originate from one sample, sequenced in a study of OX40 agonist ivuxolimab in advanced cancers. Clones were sequenced by immunoSEQ multiplex PCR, and TCRdb holds only the in-frame ones, with some missing. The repertoire consists of approximately 100,000 clones, with roughly 84% occurring once and the leading ten covering 3% to 4%. The sequencing here drew on CD4+ or CD8+ T cells sorted from blood, taken in a trial of the OX40 agonist ivuxolimab. The receptors stem from an adult with an advanced solid tumor such as melanoma, head and neck, liver or kidney cancer.

This chain connects TRBV5-6 to TRBJ1-2; D unclear. V dropped 3 bases and J dropped 3 bases, with 9 bases sitting between them. Per germline, CDR1 SGHDT and CDR2 YYEEEE. The CDR3 extends over 13 amino acids. In nucleotides, the CDR3 is TGTGCCAGCAGCTCCGACAACGACTATGGCTACACCTTC. Encoded protein: CASSSDNDYGYTF.

V is TRBV27 and J is TRBJ1-4; D unresolved. The CDR3 extends over 13 amino acids. Germline assignment: CDR1 MNHEY and CDR2 SMNVEV (reference sequence). The V end lost 9 bases, the J end lost 0 bases, and 8 bases lay between the germline ends. The CDR3 DNA is TGTGCCAGTTCAAGCACAACTAATGAAAAACTGTTTTTT. Residues: CASSSTTNEKLFF. Based on the CDR3 plus reference TRBV27 and TRBJ1-4, the full variable domain is EAQVTQNPRYLITVTGKKLTVTCSQNMNHEYMSWYRQDPGLGLRQIYYSMNVEVTDKGDVPEGYKVSRKEKRNFPLILESPSPNQTSLYFCASSSTTNEKLFFGSGTQLSVL.

The rearrangement links TRBV18 to TRBJ1-1; D gene uncertain. CDR1 and CDR2 from the germline V gene are KGHSH and LQKENI. The V end lost 0 bases, the J end lost 1 base, and 15 bases lay between the germline ends. The CDR3 contains 17 residues. CDR3 in amino acids: CASSPPVWMKQNTEAFF. Written as DNA, the CDR3 is TGTGCCAGCTCACCACCGGTATGGATGAAACAGAACACTGAAGCTTTCTTT.

The chain has TRBV27 and TRBJ1-1, with D perhaps matching TRBD1 (6 bases). Germline CDR1 reads MNHEY; CDR2 reads SMNVEV (reference sequence). Trimming removed 4 bases at V and 4 bases at J, with 22 bases between. The CDR3 runs to 17 residues. The CDR3 reads CASSSYLGRGVSTEAFF. CDR3 DNA: TGTGCCAGCAGTTCTTACCTCGGCAGGGGAGTAAGCACTGAAGCTTTCTTT.

This clone was seen only a few times. The chain couples TRBV5-4 to TRBJ2-2; 8 positions agree with TRBD2. The CDR3 sequence is 16 residues long. V shed 4 bases and J 1 base; nucleotides not matched to a gene: 6. CDR1 is SGHNT and CDR2 is YYREEE in the germline V gene (reference sequence). The CDR3 DNA is TGTGCCAGCAGCACCGGGGGGGGACGGAACACCGGGGAGCTGTTTTTT. Translated, it gives CASSTGGGRNTGELFF.

This clone was recorded only once. The V gene is TRBV25-1, the J gene TRBJ2-1, with a tentative D call TRBD2 (5 bases). The CDR3 length is 15 residues. V lost 4 bases and J 2 bases, leaving 12 bases between the germline ends. In germline, CDR1 is MGHDK, CDR2 SYGVNS. CDR3 protein: CASSVSSWAYNEQFF. CDR3 DNA: TGTGCCAGCAGTGTTTCTAGCTGGGCCTACAATGAGCAGTTCTTC.

The V and J genes are TRBV30 and TRBJ2-3; a weak D match, TRBD2 (6 bases). Germline V gene sequence: CDR1 GTSNPN, CDR2 SVGIG (reference sequence). Trimming cost V 2 bases and J 4 bases, with 13 bases left between them. The CDR3 spans 14 residues. CDR3 DNA sequence: TGTGCCTGGAGTCCGCTAGCGTTCCCAGATACGCAGTATTTT. Residues: CAWSPLAFPDTQYF.

The chain has TRBV6-1 and TRBJ2-1; TRBD2 aligns across 11 bases. The CDR3 is 13 amino acids. Germline CDR1 reads MNHNS; CDR2 reads SASEGT. The J segment lost 8 bases and the V segment lost 4 bases, leaving 1 base of the junction unmatched. The CDR3 nucleotides are TGTGCCAGCAGTGTAGCGGGGGGGGATGAGCAGTTCTTC. This translates into CASSVAGGDEQFF.

The J gene is TRBJ2-5, the V gene TRBV7-6; the D gene could be TRBD1 or TRBD2 (5 bases each). Trimming removed 7 bases at V and 3 bases at J, with 15 bases between. This CDR3 comprises 14 residues. Germline lookup yields CDR1 SGHVS and CDR2 FNYEAQ. In nucleotides, the CDR3 is TGTGCCAGCAACCAGGGACCCTTAAAAGAGACCCAGTACTTC. Its translation is CASNQGPLKETQYF.

The V gene is TRBV4-3, the J gene TRBJ2-7; the match to TRBD2 covers 8 bases. CDR3 length equals 18 residues. CDR1 LGHNA and CDR2 YSLEER come from the germline V gene. The junction had 11 bases not matched to a gene; V was cut back by 0 bases and J by 1 base. CDR3 sequence reads: CASSQEPSTGTRSYEQYF. CDR3 nucleotides: TGCGCCAGCAGCCAAGAACCCTCTACCGGGACTAGGTCCTACGAGCAGTACTTC.

The V and J genes are TRBV27 and TRBJ1-6; TRBD1 is a possible D gene (5 bases). This CDR3 region has 17 residues. The germline V gene encodes CDR1 MNHEY and CDR2 SMNVEV (reference sequence). The V gene lost 4 bases and the J gene lost 7 bases, with 20 bases spanning the gap. Written as DNA, the CDR3 is TGTGCCAGCAGTTCCAACCCCGAACCGGGGCCGAATTCACCCCTCCACTTT. It yields the protein CASSSNPEPGPNSPLHF.

The rearrangement joins TRBV14 to TRBJ2-7, with 8 bases lining up with TRBD2. Trimming took 1 base from V and 7 from J; bases not matched to a gene: 12. This CDR3 contains 16 residues. Germline values: CDR1 SGHDN, CDR2 FVKESK. The CDR3 region has the DNA TGTGCCAGCAGCCAAGCTGGCCGGAGCGGGAGTGGTGAGCAGTACTTC. This sequence encodes CASSQAGRSGSGEQYF.

This clone was picked up one time. This chain uses TRBV12-5 with TRBJ2-5; D may be TRBD1 (5 bases). The CDR3 runs to 13 residues. The germline CDR1 and CDR2 sequences are LGHNT and FRNRAP. Trimming pared 8 bases from V and 4 bases from J, leaving 14 bases between. The CDR3 protein is CASCLDTAETQYF. As DNA, the CDR3 is TGTGCTAGTTGCCTGGACACGGCAGAGACCCAGTACTTC.

V usage is TRBV25-1 and J usage is TRBJ2-2; D call uncertain. V lost 3 bases to trimming and J lost 6 bases, with 5 bases between them. Germline CDR1 is MGHDK and CDR2 is SYGVNS. The CDR3 is made up of 12 amino acids. The CDR3 DNA follows: TGTGCCAGCAGTGACGACGCCGGGGAGCTGTTTTTT. It yields the protein CASSDDAGELFF. Together with reference TRBV25-1 and TRBJ2-2, the CDR3 gives the full variable domain: EADIYQTPRYLVIGTGKKITLECSQTMGHDKMYWYQQDPGMELHLIHYSYGVNSTEKGDLSSESTVSRIRTEHFPLTLESARPSHTSQYLCASSDDAGELFFGEGSRLTVL.

The chain couples TRBV7-9 to TRBJ2-1; 9 nucleotides line up with TRBD2. Losses at the gene ends were 1 base for V and 8 bases for J; bases not matched to a gene: 12. The germline gives CDR1 SEHNR, CDR2 FQNEAQ (reference sequence). This CDR3 spans 17 amino acids. The CDR3 nucleotides are TGTGCCAGCAGCTTAGGCAGGATCGGACTAGCGAGGCATGAGCAGTTCTTC. As protein: CASSLGRIGLARHEQFF.

V and J are TRBV6-6 and TRBJ2-3, with D unclear. V was cut by 0 bases and J by 6 bases, with 10 bases left in between. Germline-derived CDR1 and CDR2 are MNHNY and SVGAGI (reference sequence). The CDR3 runs 14 residues. The DNA for the CDR3 is TGTGCCAGCAGTTACTCCGGGCCCACGGATACGCAGTATTTT. Amino acid sequence: CASSYSGPTDTQYF.